A single sample gave rise to the 17 T cell receptor beta chains below, sequenced in a study of T cell repertoires in cytomegalovirus infection. In TCRdb, the reads were re-called with MiXCR into one record per CDR3 protein. Of 150,000 to 200,000 distinct CDR3 sequences listed, more than 9% are singletons. The sample was PBMCs. Every receptor here comes from a human donor in good health (CMV status not recorded). Some clones in this sample may be carry-over from other donors' samples.

This clonotype occurred a few times. The chain uses TRBV5-6 and TRBJ2-4, with 7 bases that match TRBD1. The CDR3 loop spans 14 amino acids. Looked up from germline, CDR1 is SGHDT and CDR2 is YYEEEE. The V gene end was trimmed by 4 bases and the J gene end by 6 bases; junction bases not matched to a gene: 7. Here the CDR3 reads CASSLRQGRNIQYF. Written as DNA, the CDR3 is TGTGCCAGCAGCCTACGACAGGGAAGAAACATTCAGTACTTC.

For this clonotype: This could be a read error, since a much larger clone is one nucleotide away. The V and J genes are TRBV7-4 and TRBJ2-5; tentative D call: TRBD2 (5 bases). The CDR3 is made up of 20 amino acids. In germline, CDR1 is SGHVT, CDR2 SQSDAQ. V lost 3 bases and J lost 1, with 27 bases in between. CDR3 nucleotides: TGTGCCAGCAGCTTCCTCCATCTTCCCATCGGGATAGAACCCCAAGAGACCCAGTACTTC. It codes for CASSFLHLPIGIEPQETQYF.

In this sample, this clonotype turned up many times. The V call is TRBV6-2 or TRBV6-3, the J call TRBJ1-5, with 10 bases identical to TRBD1. The junction had 6 bases not matched to a gene; V was cut back by 6 bases and J by 4 bases. Germline CDR1 is MNHEY and CDR2 is SVGEGT. The CDR3 loop spans 15 amino acids. The CDR3 DNA is TGTGCCAGCAGACCCGGGACAGGGGTGAATCAGCCCCAGCATTTT. It yields the protein CASRPGTGVNQPQHF.

This clonotype was counted at least ten times. V and J are TRBV7-2 and TRBJ2-1; 8 bases are a match to TRBD2. J gave up 4 bases and V 2 bases, and 4 bases lay outside the gene matches. Looked up from germline, CDR1 is SGHTA and CDR2 is FQGNSA. This CDR3 has 15 residues. The CDR3 loop is CASSLREGRYNEQFF. For the CDR3, the DNA is TGTGCCAGCAGCTTACGGGAGGGCCGATACAATGAGCAGTTCTTC.

At least ten counts were recorded for this clonotype. Written as DNA, the CDR3 is TGTGCCAGCAGCTCTCAAGGACGGGGCGGGGTGAACACTGAAGCTTTCTTT. Protein product: CASSSQGRGGVNTEAFF. V and J are TRBV7-2 and TRBJ1-1, with D possibly matching TRBD1 (5 bases). CDR3 size: 17 residues. The ends were cut back, 4 bases at V and 0 bases at J, with 18 bases in the middle. Per the germline V gene, CDR1 is SGHTA and CDR2 is FQGNSA. Drawing the rest from reference TRBV7-2 and TRBJ1-1, the complete variable domain is GAGVSQSPSNKVTEKGKDVELRCDPISGHTALYWYRQSLGQGLEFLIYFQGNSAPDKSGLPSDRFSAERTGGSVSTLTIQRTQQEDSAVYLCASSSQGRGGVNTEAFFGQGTRLTVV.

The chain's CDR3 is CASSIAVPRNRLDTEAFF. CDR3 nucleotides: TGTGCCAGTAGTATAGCAGTCCCGAGGAATCGGTTGGACACTGAAGCTTTCTTT. The chain couples TRBV19 to TRBJ1-1; D is uncertain. CDR1 is LNHDA, CDR2 SQIVND, per germline (reference sequence). Trimming took 1 base from V and 3 from J, leaving 21 bases between them. The CDR3 totals 18 residues.

Ten or more counts support this clonotype. The chain uses TRBV6-2 or TRBV6-3 and TRBJ2-7; possible D gene TRBD1, 5 bases. Looked up from germline, CDR1 is MNHEY and CDR2 is SVGEGT. The CDR3 covers 14 residues. The germline V and J ends were trimmed by 7 bases and 2 bases, with 15 bases remaining between them. The CDR3 DNA reads as TGTGCCAGCATTAAGGAAAGGACAACCTACGAGCAGTACTTC. As protein: CASIKERTTYEQYF.

The rearrangement uses TRBV7-9 and TRBJ2-1; D remains ambiguous. The CDR3 is made up of 18 amino acids. The ends were cut back, 1 base at V and 2 bases at J, with 18 bases in the middle. Germline values: CDR1 SEHNR, CDR2 FQNEAQ (reference sequence). The CDR3 loop is CASSLGFRGVGTYNEQFF. The CDR3 region has the DNA TGTGCCAGCAGCTTAGGTTTTAGAGGAGTGGGGACCTACAATGAGCAGTTCTTC. The full variable domain, with the rest looked up from reference TRBV7-9 and TRBJ2-1, is DTGVSQNPRHKITKRGQNVTFRCDPISEHNRLYWYRQTLGQGPEFLTYFQNEAQLEKSRLLSDRFSAERPKGSFSTLEIQRTEQGDSAMYLCASSLGFRGVGTYNEQFFGPGTRLTVL.

This clonotype appeared many times. The gene calls are TRBV7-2 and TRBJ2-2; D call uncertain. The CDR3 runs to 12 residues. Trimming shortened V by 5 bases and J by 1 base, and 2 bases separated the two germline ends. Germline CDR1 and CDR2: SGHTA and FQGNSA. The CDR3 bases are TGTGCCAGCAGCATGAACACCGGGGAGCTGTTTTTT. Protein: CASSMNTGELFF.

This clonotype came up a few times. The CDR3 region is CASSHTNSNQPQHF. CDR3 nucleotide sequence: TGTGCCAGCAGTCATACAAATAGCAATCAGCCCCAGCATTTT. V is TRBV25-1 and J is TRBJ1-5; no firm D call. CDR1 is MGHDK, CDR2 SYGVNS, per germline. This CDR3 region has 14 residues. The V and J ends lost 5 bases and 0 bases respectively, with 8 bases between them.

V usage is TRBV25-1 and J usage is TRBJ1-1; 8 bases are shared with TRBD1. The CDR3 extends over 15 amino acids. CDR1 is MGHDK, CDR2 SYGVNS, per germline. V lost 7 bases and J lost 6; bases outside the gene matches: 13. The CDR3 region is CASKPLGQGKAEAFF. The CDR3 region has the DNA TGTGCCAGCAAACCCCTAGGACAGGGTAAAGCTGAAGCTTTCTTT. The full variable domain, completed using reference TRBV25-1 and TRBJ1-1, is EADIYQTPRYLVIGTGKKITLECSQTMGHDKMYWYQQDPGMELHLIHYSYGVNSTEKGDLSSESTVSRIRTEHFPLTLESARPSHTSQYLCASKPLGQGKAEAFFGQGTRLTVV.

The rearrangement links TRBV20-1 to TRBJ2-5; 8 bases line up with TRBD2. This CDR3 region has 13 residues. Germline CDR1 and CDR2: DFQATT and SNEGSKA (reference sequence). Germline trimming cut 6 bases from V and 1 base from J; bases unmatched to any gene: 4. CDR3 DNA sequence: TGCAGTGCCGCGGGGGGCACCCAAGAGACCCAGTACTTC. This encodes CSAAGGTQETQYF.

This clonotype was seen only once. This rearrangement joins TRBV29-1 to TRBJ1-3; D gene uncertain. Per the germline V gene, CDR1 is SQVTM and CDR2 is ANQGSEA. The CDR3 has 13 amino acids. The V gene lost 6 bases and the J gene lost 2 bases, with 11 bases spanning the gap. The CDR3 is CSVLHAAGNTIYF. CDR3 bases: TGCAGCGTACTACATGCCGCTGGAAACACCATATATTTT.

This clonotype appeared many times. The V and J genes are TRBV7-2 and TRBJ2-5, with D possibly matching TRBD2 (6 bases). With 1 base removed from V and 5 bases from J, the gap between germline ends came to 14 bases. Germline CDR1 reads SGHTA; CDR2 reads FQGNSA. The CDR3 has 15 residues. CDR3: CASSLETRGIETQYF. The CDR3 coding sequence is TGTGCCAGCAGCTTAGAGACTAGAGGCATTGAGACCCAGTACTTC.

This chain connects TRBV5-4 to TRBJ1-1; D is possibly TRBD1 (5 bases). Germline assignment: CDR1 SGHNT and CDR2 YYREEE (reference sequence). Between the trimmed V and J ends, which lost 0 bases and 7 bases, there was a span of 10 bases. This CDR3 spans 13 amino acids. The CDR3 DNA sequence: TGTGCCAGCAGCTTGGCGGCGGGGCGTGAAGCTTTCTTT. It is translated as CASSLAAGREAFF.

This clonotype has ten or more counts. J is TRBJ2-4 and V is TRBV5-6; 8 bases are a match to TRBD2. The CDR3 totals 16 residues. Losses at the gene ends were 0 bases for V and 6 bases for J; bases not matched to a gene: 8. The germline V gene has CDR1 SGHDT and CDR2 YYEEEE. CDR3 DNA: TGTGCCAGCAGCTTGGTTCGGGAGGGCCTTATAAACATTCAGTACTTC. The encoded protein is CASSLVREGLINIQYF.

A few counts support this clonotype. This may be a read error: a much more frequent sequence differs by one nucleotide. This sequence joins TRBV7-2 and TRBJ2-5, with 7 bases matching TRBD2. Looked up from germline, CDR1 is SGHTA and CDR2 is FQGNSA. The V gene end was trimmed by 4 bases and the J gene end by 4 bases; junction bases not matched to a gene: 9. This CDR3 region has 15 residues. The CDR3 DNA reads TGTGCCAGCAGCTCCAGCGGGGATTTCCGAGAGACCCAGTACTTC. Translating gives CASSSSGDFRETQYF.